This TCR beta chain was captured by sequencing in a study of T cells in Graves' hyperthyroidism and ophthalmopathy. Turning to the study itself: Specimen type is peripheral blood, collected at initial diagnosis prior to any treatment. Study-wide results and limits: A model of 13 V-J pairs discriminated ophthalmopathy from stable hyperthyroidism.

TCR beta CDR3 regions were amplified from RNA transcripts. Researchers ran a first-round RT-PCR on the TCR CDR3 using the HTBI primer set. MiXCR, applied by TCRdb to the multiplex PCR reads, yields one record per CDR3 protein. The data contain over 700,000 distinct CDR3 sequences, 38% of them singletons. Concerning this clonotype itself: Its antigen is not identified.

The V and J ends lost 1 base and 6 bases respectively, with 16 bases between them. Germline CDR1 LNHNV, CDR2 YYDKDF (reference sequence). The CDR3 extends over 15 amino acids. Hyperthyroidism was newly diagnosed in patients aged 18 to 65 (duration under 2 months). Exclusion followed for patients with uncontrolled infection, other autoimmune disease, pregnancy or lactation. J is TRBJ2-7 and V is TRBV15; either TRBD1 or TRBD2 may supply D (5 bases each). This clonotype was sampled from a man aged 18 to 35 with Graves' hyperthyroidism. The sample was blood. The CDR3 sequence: CATSRAGTQFSEQYF. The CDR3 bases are TGTGCCACCAGCAGAGCCGGGACCCAATTTAGCGAGCAGTACTTC.